Presented here are 2 T cell receptor beta chains from one specimen sequenced in a study of vaccination effects on CD4 cells after COVID-19. Method: immunoSEQ multiplex PCR; TCRdb's copy keeps in-frame clones and lacks some. The table shows 57,000 or so clones, with 73% occurring only once. Their cognate antigens are unknown. Sequencing in the ViraFEST assay came after antigen-specific CD4+ T cells had been expanded with viral peptide pools, which were used to stimulate PBMC. Investigators separated out CD4+ T cells once around nine days of culture had passed. Each participant was given two doses of one vaccine (BNT162b2 or mRNA-1273). Material: CD4+ T cells from PBMCs cultured with HCoV-229E spike peptides, obtained after COVID-19 vaccination. These receptors all come from a human donor who received a COVID-19 vaccine.

V is TRBV7-9 and J is TRBJ2-3, with TRBD1 matching 7 bases. Looked up from germline, CDR1 is SEHNR and CDR2 is FQNEAQ (reference sequence). With 5 bases clipped from V and 4 bases from J, the junction kept 9 bases outside the gene matches. The length of the CDR3 is 15 residues. CDR3 bases: TGTGCCAGCAGCCCAGGAGATCAGGGGGCAGATACGCAGTATTTT. Protein: CASSPGDQGADTQYF.

The V and J genes are TRBV6-5 and TRBJ2-3; a weak D match, TRBD1 (5 bases). Per germline, CDR1 MNHEY and CDR2 SVGAGI. The CDR3 is 13 residues long. V gave up 3 bases and J gave up 3 bases, with 7 bases separating them. The CDR3 bases are TGTGCCAGCAGTTATGACAGTACAGATACGCAGTATTTT. This encodes CASSYDSTDTQYF.